Below, 5 T cell receptor beta chains from the same sample are listed, as sequenced in a study of cytomegalovirus exposure and HLA in healthy donors. The PCR made use of 60 Vbeta and 13 Jbeta primers. Profiling relied on immunoSEQ multiplex PCR, and the TCRdb table lists in-frame clones only, not all of them. The sample records over 150,000 clones, roughly 80% being singletons. The sequenced sample was PBMCs. The origin of the receptors is a male donor in good health and CMV-seronegative.

This clone appeared once. This chain uses TRBV28 with TRBJ1-6; TRBD1 agrees at 7 bases. The CDR3 runs to 16 residues. The J segment lost 6 bases and the V segment lost 1 base, leaving 6 bases of the junction unmatched. Germline CDR1 reads MDHEN; CDR2 reads SYDVKM. CDR3 sequence: CASSLSWSGGNSPLHF. Written as DNA, the CDR3 is TGTGCCAGCAGTTTATCTTGGTCAGGGGGTAATTCACCCCTCCACTTT.

CDR3 sequence reads: CASSGAGLIYNEQFF. CDR3 coding DNA: TGTGCCAGCAGTGGGGCAGGGCTCATCTACAATGAGCAGTTCTTC. The rearrangement joins TRBV2 to TRBJ2-1; weak D call: TRBD1 (5 bases). Germline V lookup: CDR1 SNHLY, CDR2 FYNNEI. The V and J ends lost 4 bases and 3 bases respectively, with 13 bases between them. This CDR3 has 15 residues.

The chain recombines TRBV10-2 with TRBJ1-2; weak D call: TRBD1 (6 bases). Trimming took 5 bases from V and 7 from J, leaving 14 bases between them. This CDR3 spans 13 amino acids. Germline loops: CDR1 WSHSY, CDR2 SAAADI. CDR3 nucleotide sequence: TGCGCCAGCAGTACCCGGGGGGGGCCTGGCTACACCTTC. Translation: CASSTRGGPGYTF.

V gene TRBV7-9 combines with J gene TRBJ2-5; 8 bases are shared with TRBD2. The CDR3 is 16 amino acids. Germline lookup yields CDR1 SEHNR and CDR2 FQNEAQ (reference sequence). The trim removed 1 base at V and 2 bases at J, leaving 6 bases unmatched. The CDR3 coding sequence is TGTGCCAGCAGCTTAGACTTGCGGGGGGAACAAGAGACCCAGTACTTC. It yields the protein CASSLDLRGEQETQYF.

The chain combines TRBV7-9 with TRBJ2-1, with no clear D. The CDR3 contains 15 residues. CDR1 and CDR2 from the germline V gene are SEHNR and FQNEAQ (reference sequence). Trimming cost V 7 bases and J 1 base, with 14 bases left between them. CDR3 nucleotides: TGTGCCAGCATAAGTCCCAAGAGGTCCTACAATGAGCAGTTCTTC. Protein: CASISPKRSYNEQFF.